Listed here is a single T cell receptor beta chain. Its target is not known. This sample is drawn from a study of cytomegalovirus exposure and HLA in healthy donors. The study's findings and limits: In a later analysis, a missense DCLRE1C variant was linked to TCR beta V- and J-gene trimming.

Germline lookup yields CDR1 SGHNT and CDR2 YYREEE (reference sequence). Trimming took 3 bases from V and 5 from J; bases not matched to a gene: 13. This CDR3 region has 16 residues. Use of 60 Vbeta and 13 Jbeta primers characterized the PCR. The table came from immunoSEQ multiplex PCR; TCRdb's copy has only in-frame clones and leaves some out. This sample has some 100,000 clones, with roughly 82% found just once. V usage is TRBV5-4 and J usage is TRBJ2-7, with TRBD1 identical over 8 bases. The specimen sequenced was PBMCs. The origin of this receptor is a woman aged 18-29 years in good health and CMV-seronegative. The CDR3 bases are TGTGCCAGCAGCTCTTACTTGAGACAGGGGTTCGACGAGCAGTACTTC. This encodes CASSSYLRQGFDEQYF. Using reference TRBV5-4 and TRBJ2-7 for the parts outside the CDR3, the full variable domain is ETGVTQSPTHLIKTRGQQVTLRCSSQSGHNTVSWYQQALGQGPQFIFQYYREEENGRGNFPPRFSGLQFPNYSSELNVNALELDDSALYLCASSSYLRQGFDEQYFGPGTRLTVT.